This T cell receptor beta chain was documented in a study of blood T cell repertoires in COVID-19. Across the study: PBMCs, B-cell-depleted T cells, or T cells were the source of the cDNA or gDNA that made up the material.

Germline V lookup: CDR1 LGHDT, CDR2 YNNKEL (reference sequence). With 4 bases removed from V and 12 bases from J, the gap between germline ends came to 19 bases. There are 14 residues in the CDR3. As originally analysed: Reference gene primer amplification gave estimated nucleated cell counts. Data came from immunoSEQ multiplex PCR; TCRdb stores just in-frame clones and leaves some out. The V and J calls and clone size come from that table; D and trimming were worked out from the DNA. The sample lists about 82,000 clones, 80% seen once, with approximately 12% in the top ten. The chain joins TRBV3-1 (or the pseudogene TRBV3-2) to TRBJ2-1; possibly TRBD2 for D (6 bases). The specimen sequenced was peripheral blood. The receptor's source is a middle-aged woman with active or convalescent COVID-19. The CDR3 region is CASSRGVADPGQFF. The CDR3 DNA follows: TGTGCCAGCAGCCGCGGCGTAGCGGACCCGGGGCAGTTCTTC.